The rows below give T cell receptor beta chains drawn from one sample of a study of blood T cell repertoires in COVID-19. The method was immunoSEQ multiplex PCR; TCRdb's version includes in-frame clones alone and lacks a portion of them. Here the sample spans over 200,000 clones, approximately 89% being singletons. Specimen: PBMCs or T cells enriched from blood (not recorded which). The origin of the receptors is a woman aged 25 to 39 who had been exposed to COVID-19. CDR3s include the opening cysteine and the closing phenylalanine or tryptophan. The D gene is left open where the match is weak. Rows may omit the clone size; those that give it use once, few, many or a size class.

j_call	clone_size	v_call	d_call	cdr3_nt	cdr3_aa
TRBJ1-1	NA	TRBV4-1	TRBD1	TGCGCCAGCAGCCAAGCCAAACGATCCGGGACAGGGGGGGAGGACACTGAAGCTTTCTTT	CASSQAKRSGTGGEDTEAFF
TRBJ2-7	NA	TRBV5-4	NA	TGTGCCAGCAGCTTGGTAGTGGGGCCTCGTGGTTACGAGCAGTACTTC	CASSLVVGPRGYEQYF
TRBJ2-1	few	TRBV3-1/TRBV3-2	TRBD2	TGTGCCAGCAGCCAACTAGCGGGAGGGGGGGATGAGCAGTTCTTC	CASSQLAGGGDEQFF
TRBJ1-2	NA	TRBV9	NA	TGTGCCAGCAGCGTAAGGGGCTACTATGGCTACACCTTC	CASSVRGYYGYTF
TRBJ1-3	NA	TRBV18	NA	TGTGCCAGCTCACATCAACCCAGTACCTCTGGAAACACCATATATTTT	CASSHQPSTSGNTIYF
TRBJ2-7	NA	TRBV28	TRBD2	TGTGCCAGCACGGGACTAGCGGGAGTAGGCGAGCAGTACTTC	CASTGLAGVGEQYF
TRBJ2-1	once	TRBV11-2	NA	TGTGCCAGCAGCCCGATCCGGGACTGGGAGCAGTTCTTC	CASSPIRDWEQFF
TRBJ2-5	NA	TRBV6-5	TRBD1	TGTGCCAGCAGTTACTCGACAGGGCTCCAAGAGACCCAGTACTTC	CASSYSTGLQETQYF
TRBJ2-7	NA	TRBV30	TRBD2	TGTGCCTACTCAGAGGGAGGGCCCTCCTACGAGCAGTACTTC	CAYSEGGPSYEQYF
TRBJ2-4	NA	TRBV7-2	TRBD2	TGTGCCAGCAGCCCGGGAGGTGGCCCAAACATTCAGTACTTC	CASSPGGGPNIQYF
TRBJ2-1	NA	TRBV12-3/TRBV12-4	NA	TGTGCCAGCACCCCCCTCCTGGAGGCCCTGCAGTTCTTC	CASTPLLEALQFF
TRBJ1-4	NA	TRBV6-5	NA	TGTGCCAGCAGTAGCAGGGTGGCTAATGAAAAACTGTTTTTT	CASSSRVANEKLFF
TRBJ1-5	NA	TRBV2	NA	TGTGCCAGCAGTGAATTCCAGGAGGATCAGCCCCAGCATTTT	CASSEFQEDQPQHF
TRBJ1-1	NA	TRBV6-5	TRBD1	TGTGCCAGCAGACTAGGACAGGGATGGAATGAAGCTTTCTTT	CASRLGQGWNEAFF
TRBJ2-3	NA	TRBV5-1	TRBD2	TGCGCCAGCAGCTTGCGTCTAGCGGGAAGCACAGATACGCAGTATTTT	CASSLRLAGSTDTQYF
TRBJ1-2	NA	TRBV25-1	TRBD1	TGTGCCAGCAGTGAAAATACAGGGGAGATTGGCTACACCTTC	CASSENTGEIGYTF
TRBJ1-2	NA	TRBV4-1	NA	TGCGCCAGCAGCCAAGAGGCCCGGGACCGGGGGTATGGCTACACCTTC	CASSQEARDRGYGYTF
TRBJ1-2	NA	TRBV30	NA	TGTGCCTGGCAAACTAACTATGGCTACACCTTC	CAWQTNYGYTF
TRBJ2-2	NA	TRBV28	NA	TGTGCCAGCGATACAGATACCGCGAACACCGGGGAGCTGTTTTTT	CASDTDTANTGELFF
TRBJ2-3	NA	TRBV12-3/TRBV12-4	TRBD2	TGTGCCACCCAGACTAGCGTTGCAGATACGCAGTATTTT	CATQTSVADTQYF
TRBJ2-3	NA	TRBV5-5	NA	TGTGCCAGCAGCTTGAGACATTTTACGCAGTATTTT	CASSLRHFTQYF
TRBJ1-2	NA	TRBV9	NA	TGTGCCAGCAGCGTCGGACAGTCCTCCAACTATGGCTACACCTTC	CASSVGQSSNYGYTF
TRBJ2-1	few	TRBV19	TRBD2	TGTGCCAGTAGCCAAAGACTAGCGGGACCATATGAGCAGTTCTTC	CASSQRLAGPYEQFF
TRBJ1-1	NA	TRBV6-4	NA	TGTGCCAGCAGCCGACAGGCCAACACTGAAGCTTTCTTT	CASSRQANTEAFF
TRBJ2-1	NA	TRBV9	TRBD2	TGTGCCAGCAGCGCCGAGGGACTAGAATACAATGAGCAGTTCTTC	CASSAEGLEYNEQFF
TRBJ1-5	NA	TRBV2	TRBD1	TGTGCCAGCAGACGCACCCGGACAGGAGGGGATCAGCCCCAGCATTTT	CASRRTRTGGDQPQHF
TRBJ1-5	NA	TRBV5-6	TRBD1	TGTGCCAGCAGTCACGCAGGGGGCTCGAGCAATCAGCCCCAGCATTTT	CASSHAGGSSNQPQHF
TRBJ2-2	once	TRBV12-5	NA	TGTGCTAGTGGTTTGGCACAGGGCGTGCTCAAGAAGAACACCGGGGAGCTGTTTTTT	CASGLAQGVLKKNTGELFF
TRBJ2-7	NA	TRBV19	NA	TGTGCCAGTAGGGGCAGCTCCTACGAGCAGTACTTC	CASRGSSYEQYF
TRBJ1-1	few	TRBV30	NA	TGTGCCTGGAGTGTACGAGCGGGGTTAGGCGACACTGAAGCTTTCTTT	CAWSVRAGLGDTEAFF
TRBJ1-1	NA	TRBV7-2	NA	TGTGCCAGCAGCTTAAAACAGGGTTACCAAGCTTTCTTT	CASSLKQGYQAFF
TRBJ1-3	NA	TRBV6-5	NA	TGTGCCAGCAGTCTACAGGGTGGCTCTGGAAACACCATATATTTT	CASSLQGGSGNTIYF
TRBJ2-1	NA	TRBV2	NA	TGTGCCAGCAAGAGTTCTCCTCAAAACAATGAGCAGTTCTTC	CASKSSPQNNEQFF
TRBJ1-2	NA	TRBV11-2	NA	TGTGCCAGCAGCTCCCAGGGCGTTGCTGGTGGCTACACCTTC	CASSSQGVAGGYTF
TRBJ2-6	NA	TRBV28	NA	TGTGCCAGCAGGAATTGGGCAGGGATTGAGTCTGGGGCCAACGTCCTGACTTTC	CASRNWAGIESGANVLTF
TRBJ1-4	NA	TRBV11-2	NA	TGTGCCAGCAGCGCCAGGGCGGGGGGGACTAATGAAAAACTGTTTTTT	CASSARAGGTNEKLFF
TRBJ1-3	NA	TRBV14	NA	TGTGCCAGCAGACCGACAGGCTTCTCTGGAAACACCATATATTTT	CASRPTGFSGNTIYF
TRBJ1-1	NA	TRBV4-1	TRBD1	TGCGCCAGCAGCCCGCAGGGGGCTGGAGGGACTGAAGCTTTCTTT	CASSPQGAGGTEAFF
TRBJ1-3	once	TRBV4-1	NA	TGCGCCAGCAGCCAAGTTGCCGGGGTTCTCAACACCATATATTTT	CASSQVAGVLNTIYF
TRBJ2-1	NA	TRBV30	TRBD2	TGTGCCTGGAGACCGGGACTAGCGGGAGTAAATGAGCAGTTCTTC	CAWRPGLAGVNEQFF
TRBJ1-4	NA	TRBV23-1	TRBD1	TGCGCCAGCAGTCAGTCCGGGACAGGGTGTGAAAAACTGTTTTTT	CASSQSGTGCEKLFF
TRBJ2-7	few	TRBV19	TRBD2	TGTGCCAGTAGTACCGAGCGGGAGGTTGGGGAGCAGTACTTC	CASSTEREVGEQYF
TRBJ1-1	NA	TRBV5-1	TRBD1	TGCGCCAGCAGCTTGGGGACAGGGCCGGTTGAAGCTTTCTTT	CASSLGTGPVEAFF
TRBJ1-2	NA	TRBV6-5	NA	TGTGCCAGCGCCTATCACAGGGAGGGAGCCTATGGCTACACCTTC	CASAYHREGAYGYTF
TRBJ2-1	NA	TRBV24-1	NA	TGTGCCACCAGTGACTCAGTAGCGGCCTCCTACAATGAGCAGTTCTTC	CATSDSVAASYNEQFF
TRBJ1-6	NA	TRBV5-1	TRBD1	TGCGCCAGCAGCCCGGGGGACAGTCTATATAATTCACCCCTCCACTTT	CASSPGDSLYNSPLHF
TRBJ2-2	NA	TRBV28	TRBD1	TGTGCCAGCAGCCCCGCCCCAGGGGGCACCGGGGAGCTGTTTTTT	CASSPAPGGTGELFF
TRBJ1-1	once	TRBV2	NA	TGTGCCAGCAGTAGCCGCGGGGGGTTAGCTTTCTTT	CASSSRGGLAFF
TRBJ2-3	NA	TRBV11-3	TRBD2	TGTGCCAGCAGCTCTGGGACTAGCGGCTACACAGATACGCAGTATTTT	CASSSGTSGYTDTQYF
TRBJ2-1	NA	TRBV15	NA	TGTGCCACCAGCAGAGATCGGGTCATTAGCTCCTACAATGAGCAGTTCTTC	CATSRDRVISSYNEQFF
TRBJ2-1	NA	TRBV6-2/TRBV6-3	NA	TGTGCCAGCAGTTCTCGGGACAATCACAATGAGCAGTTCTTC	CASSSRDNHNEQFF
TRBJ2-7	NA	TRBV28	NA	TGTGCCAGCACAGAGGGCTCCTACGAGCAGTACTTC	CASTEGSYEQYF